This T cell receptor (beta chain) was sequenced in a study of blood T cells in healthy people across ages. Study findings and constraints: TCR beta diversity per million T cells fell roughly linearly with age. Percentage of naive T cells showed a strong correlation with TCR beta diversity. Naive CD4+ cells and diversity were both higher in long-lived donors than in aged donors.

A word on this clonotype: Antigen: not known.

The authors ran a second PCR of roughly 6 to 12 cycles using a sample-barcoded 5' primer and a J-beta primer mix. A template-switch adaptor containing 12 random nucleotides labeled each cDNA molecule. Via MiXCR, TCRdb re-called the 5' RACE reads, giving one row per CDR3 protein. The table shows approximately 770,000 distinct CDR3 sequences, with roughly 64% occurring only once. The clonotype originates from a man in his thirties or forties in good health. The sample was blood.

DNA for the CDR3: TGTGCCAGCAGTCTTCGGAAACCCTCCGGGAGGAAAGAGACCCAGTACTTC. This encodes CASSLRKPSGRKETQYF. This chain joins TRBV28 and TRBJ2-7; 7 bases fit TRBD2. The DNA end is a closer match to TRBJ2-5, so the J assignment may be wrong. Germline values: CDR1 MDHEN, CDR2 SYDVKM. This CDR3 has 17 residues.